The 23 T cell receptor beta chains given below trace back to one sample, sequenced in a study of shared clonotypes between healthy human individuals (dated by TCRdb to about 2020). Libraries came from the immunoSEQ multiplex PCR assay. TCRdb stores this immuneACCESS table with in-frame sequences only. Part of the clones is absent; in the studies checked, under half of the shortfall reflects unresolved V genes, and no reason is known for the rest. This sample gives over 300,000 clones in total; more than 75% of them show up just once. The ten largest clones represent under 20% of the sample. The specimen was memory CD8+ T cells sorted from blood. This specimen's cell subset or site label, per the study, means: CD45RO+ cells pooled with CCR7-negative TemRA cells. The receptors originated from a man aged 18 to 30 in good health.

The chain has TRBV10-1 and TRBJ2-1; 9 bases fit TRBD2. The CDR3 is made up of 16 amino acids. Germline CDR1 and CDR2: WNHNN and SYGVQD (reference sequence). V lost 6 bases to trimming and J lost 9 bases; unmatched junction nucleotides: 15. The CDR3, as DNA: TGCGCCAGCAGCCGATTCCTAGCGGGGACCTCGGGTGAGCAGTTCTTC. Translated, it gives CASSRFLAGTSGEQFF.

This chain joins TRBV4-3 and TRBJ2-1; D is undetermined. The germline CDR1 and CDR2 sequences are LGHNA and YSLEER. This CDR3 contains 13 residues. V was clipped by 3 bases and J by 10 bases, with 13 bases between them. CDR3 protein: CASSQAIDGEQFF. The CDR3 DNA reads TGCGCCAGCAGCCAGGCTATCGACGGAGAGCAGTTCTTC.

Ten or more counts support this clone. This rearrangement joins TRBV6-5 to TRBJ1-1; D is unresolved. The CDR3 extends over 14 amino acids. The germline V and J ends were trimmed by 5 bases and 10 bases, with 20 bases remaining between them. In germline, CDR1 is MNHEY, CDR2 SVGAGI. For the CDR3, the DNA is TGTGCCAGCAGTGATGGTATGAGCTACCAAGTAGCTTTCTTT. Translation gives CASSDGMSYQVAFF.

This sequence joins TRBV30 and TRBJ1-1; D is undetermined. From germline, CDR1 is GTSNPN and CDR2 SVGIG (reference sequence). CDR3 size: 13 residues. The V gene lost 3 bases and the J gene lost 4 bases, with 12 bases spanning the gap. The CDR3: CAWSIGSGTEAFF. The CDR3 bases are TGTGCCTGGAGCATAGGGTCTGGCACTGAAGCTTTCTTT.

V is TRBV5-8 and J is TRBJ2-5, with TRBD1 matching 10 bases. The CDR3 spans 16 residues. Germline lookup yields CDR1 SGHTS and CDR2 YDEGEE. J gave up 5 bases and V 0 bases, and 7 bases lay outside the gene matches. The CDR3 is CASSLGGQGFFETQYF. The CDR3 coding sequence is TGTGCCAGCAGCTTGGGGGGACAGGGGTTCTTCGAGACCCAGTACTTC.

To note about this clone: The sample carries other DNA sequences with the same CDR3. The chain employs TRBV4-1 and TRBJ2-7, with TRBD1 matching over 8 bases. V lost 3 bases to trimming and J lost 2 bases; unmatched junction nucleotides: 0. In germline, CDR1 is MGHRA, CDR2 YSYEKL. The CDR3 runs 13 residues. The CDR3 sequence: CASSQGQAYEQYF. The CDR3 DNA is TGCGCCAGCAGCCAGGGACAGGCCTACGAGCAGTACTTC.

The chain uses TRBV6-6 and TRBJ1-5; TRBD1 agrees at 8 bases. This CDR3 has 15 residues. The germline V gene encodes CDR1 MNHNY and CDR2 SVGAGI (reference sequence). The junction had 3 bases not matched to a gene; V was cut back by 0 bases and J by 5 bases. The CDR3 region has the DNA TGTGCCAGCAGTTACTCGACACAGGGGGATCAGCCCCAGCATTTT. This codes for CASSYSTQGDQPQHF.

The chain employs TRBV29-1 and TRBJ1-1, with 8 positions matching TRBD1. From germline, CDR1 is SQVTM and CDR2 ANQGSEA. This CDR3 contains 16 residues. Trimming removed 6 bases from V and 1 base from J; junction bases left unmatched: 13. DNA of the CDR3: TGCAGCGTCTCACTCCCGGGACAGGCGAGGAACACTGAAGCTTTCTTT. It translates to CSVSLPGQARNTEAFF.

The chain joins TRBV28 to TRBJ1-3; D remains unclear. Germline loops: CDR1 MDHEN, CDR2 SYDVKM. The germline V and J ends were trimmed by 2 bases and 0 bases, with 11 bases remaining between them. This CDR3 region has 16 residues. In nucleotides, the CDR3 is TGTGCCAGCAGTTTAGAACAGACATACTCTGGAAACACCATATATTTT. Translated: CASSLEQTYSGNTIYF.

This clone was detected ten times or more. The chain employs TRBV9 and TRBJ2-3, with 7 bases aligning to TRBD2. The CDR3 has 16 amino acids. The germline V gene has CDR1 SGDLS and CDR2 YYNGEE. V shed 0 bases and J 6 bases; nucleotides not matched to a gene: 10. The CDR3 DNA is TGTGCCAGCAGCGTAGCGGGCGGGGGAGGAATGGATACGCAGTATTTT. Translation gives CASSVAGGGGMDTQYF.

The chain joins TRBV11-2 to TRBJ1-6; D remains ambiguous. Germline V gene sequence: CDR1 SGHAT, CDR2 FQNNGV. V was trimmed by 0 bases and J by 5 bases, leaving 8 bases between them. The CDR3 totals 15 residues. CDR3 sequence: CASSLDGLNNSPLHF. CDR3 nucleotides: TGTGCCAGCAGCTTAGACGGTTTAAATAATTCACCCCTCCACTTT.

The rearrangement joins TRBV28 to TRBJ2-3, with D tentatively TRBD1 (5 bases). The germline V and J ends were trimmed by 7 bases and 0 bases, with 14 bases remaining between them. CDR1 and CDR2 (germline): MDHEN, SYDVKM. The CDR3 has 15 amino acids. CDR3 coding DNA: TGTGCCAGCAAAGGTGGGGCTAAAAGCACAGATACGCAGTATTTT. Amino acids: CASKGGAKSTDTQYF.

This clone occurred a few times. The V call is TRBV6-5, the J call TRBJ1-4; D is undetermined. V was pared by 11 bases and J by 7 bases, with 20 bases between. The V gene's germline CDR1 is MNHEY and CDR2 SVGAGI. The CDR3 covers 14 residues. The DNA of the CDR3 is TGTGCCTCCGGCCTGGGGAGAGGCTCTGAAAAACTGTTTTTT. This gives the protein CASGLGRGSEKLFF.

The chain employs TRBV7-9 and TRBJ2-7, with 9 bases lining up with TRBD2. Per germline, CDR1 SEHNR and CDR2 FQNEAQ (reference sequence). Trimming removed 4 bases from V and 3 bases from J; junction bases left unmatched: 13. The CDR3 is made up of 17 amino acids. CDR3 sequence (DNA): TGTGCCAGCAGCTCCTCTATAGCGGGGGCCGGTAACTACGAGCAGTACTTC. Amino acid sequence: CASSSSIAGAGNYEQYF.

DNA of the CDR3: TGTGCCAGCAGTTTACTGGGCAATCAGCCCCAGCATTTT. Translation: CASSLLGNQPQHF. The genes are TRBV28 and TRBJ1-5; D unclear. Germline V gene sequence: CDR1 MDHEN, CDR2 SYDVKM. The CDR3 extends over 13 amino acids. V lost 2 bases to trimming and J lost 2 bases, with 4 bases between them.

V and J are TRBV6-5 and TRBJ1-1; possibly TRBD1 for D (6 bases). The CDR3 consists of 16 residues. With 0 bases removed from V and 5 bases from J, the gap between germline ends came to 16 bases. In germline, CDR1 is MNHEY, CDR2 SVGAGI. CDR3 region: CASSYSEGVGSTEAFF. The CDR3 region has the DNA TGTGCCAGCAGTTACTCCGAGGGGGTGGGGAGTACTGAAGCTTTCTTT.

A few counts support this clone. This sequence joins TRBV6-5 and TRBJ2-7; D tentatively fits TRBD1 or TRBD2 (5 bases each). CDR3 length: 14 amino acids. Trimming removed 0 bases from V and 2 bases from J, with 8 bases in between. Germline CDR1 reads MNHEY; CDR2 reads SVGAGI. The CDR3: CASSYSGETYEQYF. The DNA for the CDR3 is TGTGCCAGCAGTTACTCGGGGGAAACCTACGAGCAGTACTTC.

The CDR3 sequence is CASSWGDEQYF. In DNA form, the CDR3 reads TGTGCCAGCAGTTGGGGGGACGAGCAGTACTTC. V is TRBV2 and J is TRBJ2-7, with D perhaps matching TRBD2 (6 bases). The ends were cut back, 5 bases at V and 5 bases at J, with 7 bases in the middle. CDR1 is SNHLY, CDR2 FYNNEI, per germline. This CDR3 contains 11 residues.

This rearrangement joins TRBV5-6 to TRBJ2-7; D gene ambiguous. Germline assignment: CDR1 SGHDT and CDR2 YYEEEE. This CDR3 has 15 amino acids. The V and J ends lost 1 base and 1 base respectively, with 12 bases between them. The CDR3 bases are TGTGCCAGCAGCTTGCTGGGTGAAGCGTCCTACGAGCAGTACTTC. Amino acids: CASSLLGEASYEQYF.

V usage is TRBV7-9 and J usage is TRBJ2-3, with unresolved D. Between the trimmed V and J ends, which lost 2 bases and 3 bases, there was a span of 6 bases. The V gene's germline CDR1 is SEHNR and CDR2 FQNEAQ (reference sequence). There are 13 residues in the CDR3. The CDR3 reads CASSLSETDTQYF. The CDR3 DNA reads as TGTGCCAGCAGCTTATCCGAAACAGATACGCAGTATTTT.

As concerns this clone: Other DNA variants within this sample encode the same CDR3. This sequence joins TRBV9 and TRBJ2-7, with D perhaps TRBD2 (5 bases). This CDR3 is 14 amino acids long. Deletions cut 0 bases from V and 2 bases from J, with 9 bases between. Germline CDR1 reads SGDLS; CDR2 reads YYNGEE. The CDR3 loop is CASSVGGETYEQYF. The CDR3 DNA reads TGTGCCAGCAGCGTAGGTGGGGAGACCTACGAGCAGTACTTC.

Here the CDR3 DNA reads TGTGCCAGCAGTTACTCGGGCACAGGGGGCGAGACCCAGTACTTC. Its protein product is CASSYSGTGGETQYF. The V gene is TRBV6-5, the J gene TRBJ2-5, with 9 positions matching TRBD1. CDR1 is MNHEY, CDR2 SVGAGI, per germline. Losses at the gene ends were 0 bases for V and 5 bases for J; bases not matched to a gene: 4. This CDR3 contains 15 residues.

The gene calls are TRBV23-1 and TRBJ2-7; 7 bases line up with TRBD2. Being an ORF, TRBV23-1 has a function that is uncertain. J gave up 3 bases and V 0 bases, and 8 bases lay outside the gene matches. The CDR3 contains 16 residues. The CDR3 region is CASSQSGGRLGYEQYF. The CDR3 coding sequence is TGCGCCAGCAGTCAATCGGGGGGGAGACTGGGCTACGAGCAGTACTTC.